The sequence of this T cell receptor beta chain was determined in a study of cytotoxic CD8 clonotypes in ibrutinib-treated CLL. This CDR3 is 14 amino acids long. Per the germline V gene, CDR1 is SGHNT and CDR2 is YYREEE (reference sequence). V lost 2 bases, J lost 4 bases, and 3 bases stayed unmatched. Study-wide findings and caveats: Treatment left the uncommon public clonotypes either contracted or stable in frequency.

Profiling relied on immunoSEQ multiplex PCR, and the TCRdb table lists in-frame clones only, not all of them. Found here are 160,000 or so clones, approximately 84% of them singletons; the top ten hold 4.6%. On this clone: Its antigen is not known.

This chain links TRBV5-4 with TRBJ2-3; 8 nucleotides agree with TRBD2. The sample here was PBMCs, taken after 24 months of ibrutinib treatment. This TCR was recovered from a human donor with chronic lymphocytic leukemia. The CDR3 region is CASSLSGSADTQYF. Here the CDR3 DNA reads TGTGCCAGCAGCTTAAGCGGGAGTGCAGATACGCAGTATTTT.